The text below deals with one TCR beta chain. The data originate from a study of shared clonotypes between healthy human individuals. Genomic DNA of each subset was evenly split across several immunoSEQ plates. Repertoires were generated with immunoSEQ multiplex PCR, while TCRdb's copy carries only in-frame clones and drops some. This table has around 1.6 million clones, around 98% appearing once. In germline, CDR1 is SGDLS, CDR2 YYNGEE. V lost 2 bases and J 1 base, leaving 10 bases between the germline ends. The CDR3 has 15 amino acids. Sequencing was carried out using naive CD4+ T cells sorted from blood. The subset was: CD45RA+ positively selected. This chain uses TRBV9 with TRBJ2-1, with a weak D call TRBD1 (5 bases). This clonotype was obtained from a man aged 25-40 years in good health. Here the CDR3 DNA reads TGTGCCAGCAGCGTTGACAGTGATTCCTACAATGAGCAGTTCTTC. It yields the protein CASSVDSDSYNEQFF.